The 30 T cell receptor beta chains below were found in one sample sequenced in a study of technical replicates of blood from four donors. Some clones are missing from TCRdb's copy, which holds only in-frame ones; the method was immunoSEQ multiplex PCR. The table has under 85,000 clones, about nine tenths seen once. The sequenced sample consisted of T cells isolated from PBMCs. The receptors stem from a human donor in good health.

The chain recombines TRBV19 with TRBJ2-5; 8 positions match TRBD2. CDR1 is LNHDA, CDR2 SQIVND, per germline (reference sequence). V was pared by 2 bases and J by 4 bases, with 9 bases of the junction left unmatched. CDR3 length: 16 amino acids. The CDR3 loop is CASSIPGGPIGETQYF. The CDR3 nucleotides read TGTGCCAGTAGTATACCGGGAGGGCCGATCGGAGAGACCCAGTACTTC.

Concerning this clone: The junction departs from the called germline gene at one end, perhaps through a read error. J is TRBJ1-1 and V is TRBV19; 7 nucleotides align to TRBD1. The CDR3 totals 16 residues. The germline gives CDR1 LNHDA, CDR2 SQIVND (reference sequence). This chain's CDR3 is CASSIGGSRGNTEVFF. In DNA form, the CDR3 reads TGTGCCAGTAGTATAGGTGGTAGCAGGGGGAACACTGAAGTTTTCTTT.

The chain is built from TRBV10-3 and TRBJ2-2, with 9 bases aligning to TRBD1. CDR3 length equals 17 residues. V trimming: 5 bases; J trimming: 5 bases; junction bases outside the gene matches: 12. The V gene's germline CDR1 is ENHRY and CDR2 SYGVKD. The CDR3 DNA follows: TGTGCCATCAGTCAACTTAACTCGGGACAGGGAACCGGGGAGCTGTTTTTT. Protein sequence: CAISQLNSGQGTGELFF.

V and J are TRBV6-1 and TRBJ2-7, with no clear D. Germline V gene lookup returns CDR1 MNHNS and CDR2 SASEGT. Trimming left V 0 bases short and J 0 bases short, with 6 bases between. The CDR3 has 14 residues. The CDR3 region has the DNA TGTGCCAGCAGTGAAGCTCACAGCTCCTACGAGCAGTACTTC. This sequence encodes CASSEAHSSYEQYF.

CDR3 sequence (DNA): TGTGCCAGTACCCCGGGACATTCCACCGACGAGCAGTACTTC. Translating gives CASTPGHSTDEQYF. The V gene is TRBV19, the J gene TRBJ2-7; TRBD1 might be the D (6 bases). The CDR3 is 14 residues long. The V end was cut by 7 bases, the J end by 5 bases, with 18 bases between. Germline CDR1 is LNHDA and CDR2 is SQIVND (reference sequence).

This chain joins TRBV19 and TRBJ1-1; D is perhaps TRBD1 (6 bases). The CDR3 is 14 residues long. CDR1 LNHDA and CDR2 SQIVND come from the germline V gene (reference sequence). V lost 4 bases, J lost 2 bases, and 11 bases lay in between. This chain's CDR3 is CASSTDSFNTEAFF. For the CDR3, the DNA is TGTGCCAGTAGTACGGACAGTTTTAACACTGAAGCTTTCTTT.

J is TRBJ1-1 and V is TRBV4-1, with TRBD1 matching 7 bases. With 0 bases clipped from V and 8 bases from J, the junction kept 9 bases outside the gene matches. CDR1 MGHRA and CDR2 YSYEKL come from the germline V gene. This CDR3 has 15 residues. The CDR3 DNA sequence: TGCGCCAGCAGCCAAGAGACAGGGAGATTAGTCGAAGCTTTCTTT. Encoded protein: CASSQETGRLVEAFF.

V gene TRBV30 combines with J gene TRBJ2-1; no clear D. Trimming shortened V by 5 bases and J by 5 bases, and 7 bases separated the two germline ends. The CDR3 length is 11 residues. CDR1 GTSNPN and CDR2 SVGIG come from the germline V gene (reference sequence). The CDR3 DNA reads TGTGCCTGGGGTTACAACAATGAGCAGTTCTTC. This codes for CAWGYNNEQFF.

The V gene is TRBV4-3, the J gene TRBJ2-7; 9 positions match TRBD2. Germline CDR1 is LGHNA and CDR2 is YSLEER. This CDR3 region has 16 residues. V dropped 0 bases and J dropped 6; count of bases not matched to a gene: 9. CDR3 DNA: TGCGCCAGCAGCCAAGATCTCCTGGGACTAGCTTCCGAGCAGTACTTC. Translation: CASSQDLLGLASEQYF.

V gene TRBV5-6 combines with J gene TRBJ2-1, with TRBD2 matching over 7 bases. CDR1 is SGHDT, CDR2 YYEEEE, per germline. J was trimmed by 12 bases and V by 0 bases; bases with no gene match: 3. The CDR3 totals 12 residues. The chain's CDR3 is CASSLVPSGQFF. CDR3 sequence (DNA): TGTGCCAGCAGCTTGGTCCCTAGCGGGCAGTTCTTC.

This sequence joins TRBV30 and TRBJ2-7; unclear D gene. Germline values: CDR1 GTSNPN, CDR2 SVGIG (reference sequence). CDR3 size: 12 residues. Trimming shortened V by 3 bases and J by 2 bases, and 8 bases separated the two germline ends. The CDR3 sequence: CAWSRNTYEQYF. CDR3 coding DNA: TGTGCCTGGAGCAGAAATACCTACGAGCAGTACTTC.

The chain carries TRBV10-3 and TRBJ2-3; D perhaps matches TRBD2 (5 bases). The CDR3 consists of 15 residues. From germline, CDR1 is ENHRY and CDR2 SYGVKD. Deletions cut 0 bases from V and 4 bases from J, with 11 bases between. The CDR3 DNA reads as TGTGCCATCAGTGAGTCGGTGGAGGAGTCAGATACGCAGTATTTT. Amino acids: CAISESVEESDTQYF.

The gene calls are TRBV4-1 and TRBJ2-5; TRBD2 matches 7 bases. CDR3 length equals 15 residues. Germline V gives CDR1 MGHRA, CDR2 YSYEKL. Trimming at V came to 0 bases and at J to 3 bases, leaving 4 bases not matched to a gene. As DNA, the CDR3 is TGCGCCAGCAGCCAAGATCCAGGACTAGAAGAGACCCAGTACTTC. It specifies CASSQDPGLEETQYF.

V is TRBV4-2 and J is TRBJ2-5, with 7 nucleotides matching TRBD2. The germline gives CDR1 LGHNA, CDR2 YNFKEQ. Germline trimming cut 4 bases from V and 0 bases from J; bases unmatched to any gene: 14. The CDR3 loop spans 18 amino acids. The CDR3 coding sequence is TGTGCCAGCAGCCCCCTTTTGAGCGCGGGGGTGTACCAAGAGACCCAGTACTTC. Residues: CASSPLLSAGVYQETQYF.

This CDR3 is CASSTGTSGSTETQYF. As DNA, the CDR3 is TGTGCCAGCAGCACCGGGACTAGCGGGAGTACGGAGACCCAGTACTTC. The rearrangement joins TRBV5-5 to TRBJ2-5; TRBD2 aligns across 14 bases. V was clipped by 4 bases and J by 5 bases; unmatched bases: 7. Germline loops: CDR1 SGHKS, CDR2 YYEKEE (reference sequence). The CDR3 length is 16 residues.

This chain connects TRBV5-6 to TRBJ2-7; TRBD1 aligns across 9 bases. This CDR3 is built from 17 residues. J was trimmed by 5 bases and V by 0 bases; bases with no gene match: 12. Germline assignment: CDR1 SGHDT and CDR2 YYEEEE. CDR3 DNA sequence: TGTGCCAGCAGCTTGGACAGGGGGCGCCAATCTAGGAACGAGCAGTACTTC. It yields the protein CASSLDRGRQSRNEQYF.

The J gene is TRBJ2-2, the V gene TRBV7-8, with D possibly TRBD1 on 6 matching bases. V was trimmed by 4 bases and J by 1 base, leaving 16 bases between them. Germline V gives CDR1 SGHVS, CDR2 FQNEAQ. The CDR3 has 17 residues. CDR3 protein: CASSSQWYRENTGELFF. The CDR3 DNA follows: TGTGCCAGCAGCTCACAATGGTACAGGGAGAACACCGGGGAGCTGTTTTTT.

The J gene is TRBJ2-1, the V gene TRBV5-1, with 7 bases matching TRBD1. V lost 2 bases and J lost 5; bases outside the gene matches: 7. Per the germline V gene, CDR1 is SGHRS and CDR2 is YFSETQ. The CDR3 extends over 15 amino acids. Written as DNA, the CDR3 is TGCGCCAGCAGCTTTAGACAGGGATCAAACAATGAGCAGTTCTTC. Amino acid sequence: CASSFRQGSNNEQFF. The entire variable domain, with the rest obtained from reference TRBV5-1 and TRBJ2-1, is as follows: KAGVTQTPRYLIKTRGQQVTLSCSPISGHRSVSWYQQTPGQGLQFLFEYFSETQRNKGNFPGRFSGRQFSNSRSEMNVSTLELGDSALYLCASSFRQGSNNEQFFGPGTRLTVL.

This chain uses TRBV28 with TRBJ2-1; 13 bases are shared with TRBD2. Unmatched junction bases numbered 5, after V lost 6 bases and J lost 6 bases. The CDR3 loop spans 15 amino acids. CDR1 is MDHEN, CDR2 SYDVKM, per germline. The CDR3 DNA sequence: TGTGCCAGCAGCGGACTAGCGGGAGTCAGCAATGAGCAGTTCTTC. As protein: CASSGLAGVSNEQFF.

The rearrangement joins TRBV5-5 to TRBJ2-7; TRBD2 matches 9 bases. Trimming cost V 4 bases and J 0 bases; bases outside gene matches: 11. Germline CDR1 reads SGHKS; CDR2 reads YYEKEE (reference sequence). The CDR3 is 17 amino acids. The CDR3 spells CASSGISGSSGSYEQYF. DNA for the CDR3: TGTGCCAGCAGCGGTATTAGCGGGAGTTCGGGCTCCTACGAGCAGTACTTC.

This chain links TRBV10-1 with TRBJ2-1; 11 bases agree with TRBD2. V trimming: 8 bases; J trimming: 4 bases; junction bases outside the gene matches: 7. The length of the CDR3 is 15 residues. Germline loops: CDR1 WNHNN, CDR2 SYGVQD (reference sequence). The CDR3 spells CASGGTSGAYNEQFF. The DNA for the CDR3 is TGCGCCAGCGGAGGGACTAGCGGAGCGTACAATGAGCAGTTCTTC.

This clone was picked up one time. This chain links TRBV5-6 with TRBJ2-3, with TRBD1 matching over 9 bases. Trimming at V came to 2 bases and at J to 0 bases, leaving 4 bases not matched to a gene. The CDR3 covers 16 residues. The V gene's germline CDR1 is SGHDT and CDR2 YYEEEE. The CDR3 nucleotides are TGTGCCAGCAGCTTACCGGGACAGGGTAGCACAGATACGCAGTATTTT. It encodes CASSLPGQGSTDTQYF.

This rearrangement joins TRBV7-9 to TRBJ1-1; maybe TRBD1 (6 bases). Germline V lookup: CDR1 SEHNR, CDR2 FQNEAQ (reference sequence). Trimming took 5 bases from V and 1 from J, leaving 11 bases between them. The CDR3 runs to 14 residues. The CDR3 nucleotides read TGTGCCAGCAGCGTACAGGGTCGGAACACTGAAGCTTTCTTT. As protein: CASSVQGRNTEAFF.

J is TRBJ1-1 and V is TRBV2, with D possibly matching TRBD1 (5 bases). The V end lost 6 bases, the J end lost 5 bases, and 13 bases lay between the germline ends. The CDR3 has 13 residues. Looked up from germline, CDR1 is SNHLY and CDR2 is FYNNEI. CDR3 bases: TGTGCCAGCAGCGCCGCAGGGTGGACTGAAGCTTTCTTT. Its translation: CASSAAGWTEAFF.

V is TRBV27 and J is TRBJ1-1, with TRBD1 as a possible D gene (6 bases). V lost 3 bases and J lost 11, with 22 bases in between. Germline CDR1 reads MNHEY; CDR2 reads SMNVEV (reference sequence). The CDR3 totals 15 residues. CDR3 coding DNA: TGTGCCAGCAGTTTTCGGGCCTTCAGGGGTAAGAAGGCTTTCTTT. As protein: CASSFRAFRGKKAFF.

V and J are TRBV11-2 and TRBJ2-1, with TRBD2 identical over 8 bases. V shed 5 bases, J shed 4 bases, and the junction held 13 bases outside the gene matches. The CDR3 spans 17 residues. CDR1 is SGHAT, CDR2 FQNNGV, per germline. The CDR3 reads CASSPGNGRGPYNEQFF. In DNA, the CDR3 is TGTGCCAGCAGCCCCGGGAACGGGAGGGGCCCATACAATGAGCAGTTCTTC.

The V gene is TRBV13, the J gene TRBJ1-1; 10 nucleotides match TRBD1. Trimming took 5 bases from V and 4 from J; bases not matched to a gene: 10. Germline loops: CDR1 PRHDT, CDR2 FYEKMQ (reference sequence). The CDR3 is made up of 16 amino acids. The CDR3 region is CASSPQGTGETTEAFF. The CDR3 nucleotides are TGTGCCAGCAGCCCTCAAGGGACAGGGGAGACCACTGAAGCTTTCTTT.

The chain links TRBV6-5 to TRBJ1-1; 9 nucleotides align to TRBD1. Germline assignment: CDR1 MNHEY and CDR2 SVGAGI. This CDR3 has 14 amino acids. J lost 6 bases, V lost 7 bases, and 9 bases had no gene match. The CDR3 reads CASIYRGPVAEAFF. In DNA form, the CDR3 reads TGTGCCAGCATATACAGGGGGCCGGTCGCTGAAGCTTTCTTT.

The chain links TRBV6-6 to TRBJ1-2; 7 positions agree with TRBD1. This CDR3 contains 16 residues. V gave up 4 bases and J gave up 4 bases; unmatched junction bases: 12. From germline, CDR1 is MNHNY and CDR2 SVGAGI (reference sequence). CDR3 loop: CASSSQERGQAYGYTF. The CDR3, as DNA: TGTGCCAGCAGTTCTCAAGAGAGAGGACAGGCCTATGGCTACACCTTC.

V and J are TRBV11-3 and TRBJ2-7, with 7 bases lining up with TRBD2. After removal of 5 bases from V and 0 bases from J, the junction contained 10 bases not matched to a gene. The CDR3 has 16 residues. Germline V gene sequence: CDR1 SGHNT, CDR2 YENEEA. CDR3 coding DNA: TGTGCCAGCAGCCCCTACCTAGCGGCCAGCTCCTACGAGCAGTACTTC. The encoded protein is CASSPYLAASSYEQYF.